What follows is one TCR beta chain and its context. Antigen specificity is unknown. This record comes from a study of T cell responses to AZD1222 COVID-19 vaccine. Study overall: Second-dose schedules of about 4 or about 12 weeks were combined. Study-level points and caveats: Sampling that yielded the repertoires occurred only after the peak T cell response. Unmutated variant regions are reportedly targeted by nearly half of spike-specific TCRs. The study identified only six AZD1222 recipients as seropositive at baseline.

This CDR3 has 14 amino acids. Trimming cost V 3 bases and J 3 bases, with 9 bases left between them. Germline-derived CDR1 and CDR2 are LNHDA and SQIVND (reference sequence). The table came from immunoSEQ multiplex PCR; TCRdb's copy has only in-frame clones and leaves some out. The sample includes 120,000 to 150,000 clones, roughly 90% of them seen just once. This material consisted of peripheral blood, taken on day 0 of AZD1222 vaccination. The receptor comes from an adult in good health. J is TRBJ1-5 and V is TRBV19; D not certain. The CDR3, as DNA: TGTGCCAGTAGTATTTCTAGGCCCAATCAGCCCCAGCATTTT. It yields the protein CASSISRPNQPQHF.